This TCR beta chain is drawn from a study of shared clonotypes between healthy human individuals. Comment on this clone: Its antigen is not identified. Other DNA variants within this sample encode the same CDR3.

Broader study findings: Four donors shared approximately 5% of their naive CD4 clonotypes. Represented diversity, genetic and exposure-history alike, was limited by few donors.

This table comes from immunoSEQ multiplex PCR, and its TCRdb copy is limited to in-frame clones, with some not included. The data show more than 2 million clones, around 93% seen once. CD45RO-negative cells were positively selected for CCR7, leaving out terminally differentiated effector memory CD45RA+ cells. Healthy HIV-negative adults with no recent acute infections or vaccinations were recruited as donors. Sequencing was performed on naive CD8+ T cells from PBMCs. The receptor's source is a man in his late teens or twenties in good health. Some clones in this sample may be carry-over from other donors' samples.

The CDR3 here is CASSLGVNQPQHF. In nucleotides, the CDR3 is TGTGCCAGCAGCCTTGGGGTTAATCAGCCCCAGCATTTT. The genes are TRBV7-6 and TRBJ1-5; D uncertain. The germline CDR1 and CDR2 sequences are SGHVS and FNYEAQ. The V gene lost 5 bases and the J gene lost 4 bases, with 9 bases spanning the gap. The CDR3 covers 13 residues.